Listed here is a single T cell receptor beta chain. Its antigen is undetermined. The sample comes from a study of T cells after yellow fever vaccination. Findings and caveats of the study: Only a minor proportion of clonotypes was detected across both CD4 and CD8 compartments. A faster peak, day 5 versus 15, was reached by the weaker secondary response. Post-booster repertoires contained most primary-vaccination clones again (about 95% CD4, around 89% CD8).

Trimming shortened V by 8 bases and J by 5 bases, and 8 bases separated the two germline ends. The CDR3 runs 11 residues. CDR1 is KGHSH, CDR2 LQKENI, per germline. For TCR, cDNA came from 5'RACE template switching, which added a universal primer site and UMIs. TCRdb used MiXCR to reprocess the 5' RACE reads, holding one entry per CDR3 protein. The sample carries some 260,000 distinct CDR3 sequences, around 4.9% recorded once. This chain connects TRBV18 to TRBJ2-3; no firm D call. This receptor was obtained from a man aged 18 to 30 who received the YFV17D yellow fever vaccine. The specimen comprised CD4+ T cells sorted from PBMCs, sampled on the day of the yellow fever booster vaccination. In DNA form, the CDR3 reads TGTGCCAGCAGCCCGAAAGATACGCAGTATTTT. Protein sequence: CASSPKDTQYF.